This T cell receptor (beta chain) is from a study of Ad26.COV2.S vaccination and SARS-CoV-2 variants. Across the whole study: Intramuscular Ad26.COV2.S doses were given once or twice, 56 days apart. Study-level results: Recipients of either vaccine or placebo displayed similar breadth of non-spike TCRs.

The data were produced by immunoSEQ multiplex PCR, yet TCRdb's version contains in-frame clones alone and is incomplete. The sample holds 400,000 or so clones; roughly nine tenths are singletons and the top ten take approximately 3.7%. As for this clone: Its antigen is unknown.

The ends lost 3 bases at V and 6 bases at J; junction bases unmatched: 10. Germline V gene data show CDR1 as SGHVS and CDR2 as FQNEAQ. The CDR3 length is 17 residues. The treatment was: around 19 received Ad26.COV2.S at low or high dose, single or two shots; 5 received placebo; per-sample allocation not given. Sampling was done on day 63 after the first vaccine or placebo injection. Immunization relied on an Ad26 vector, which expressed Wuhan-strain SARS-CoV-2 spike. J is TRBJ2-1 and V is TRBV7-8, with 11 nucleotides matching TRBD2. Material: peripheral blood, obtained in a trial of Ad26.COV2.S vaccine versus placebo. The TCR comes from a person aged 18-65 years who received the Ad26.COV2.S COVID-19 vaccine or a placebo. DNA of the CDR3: TGTGCCAGCAGCTTTAGCGGGGGGGCCATTGTTATCAATGAGCAGTTCTTC. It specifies CASSFSGGAIVINEQFF.